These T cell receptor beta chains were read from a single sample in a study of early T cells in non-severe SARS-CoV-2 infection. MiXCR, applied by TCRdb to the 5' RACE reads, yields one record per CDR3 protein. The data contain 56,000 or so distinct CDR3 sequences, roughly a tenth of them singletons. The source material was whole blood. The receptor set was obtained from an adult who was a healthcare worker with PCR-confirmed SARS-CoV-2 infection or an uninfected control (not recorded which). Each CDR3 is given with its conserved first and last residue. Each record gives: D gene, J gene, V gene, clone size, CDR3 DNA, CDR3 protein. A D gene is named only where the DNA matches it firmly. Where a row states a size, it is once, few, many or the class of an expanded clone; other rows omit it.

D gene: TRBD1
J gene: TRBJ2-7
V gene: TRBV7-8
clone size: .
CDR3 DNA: TGTGCCAGCAGCTATGGACAGGGCCCCTACGAGCAGTACTTC
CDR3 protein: CASSYGQGPYEQYF

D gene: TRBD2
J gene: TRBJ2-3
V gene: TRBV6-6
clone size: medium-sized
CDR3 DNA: TGTGCCAGCAGTTACGAAGCGGGAGGGCCGGTAGATACGCAGTATTTT
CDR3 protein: CASSYEAGGPVDTQYF

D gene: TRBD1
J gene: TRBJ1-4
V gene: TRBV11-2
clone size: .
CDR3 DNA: TGTGCCAGCAGCTTGGACAGGTCTAATGAAAAACTGTTTTTT
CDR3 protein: CASSLDRSNEKLFF

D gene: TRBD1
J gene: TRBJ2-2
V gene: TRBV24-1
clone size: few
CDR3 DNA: TGTGCCACCAGAAATTTCCGGGACAGAGACACCGGGGAGCTGTTTTTT
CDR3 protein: CATRNFRDRDTGELFF

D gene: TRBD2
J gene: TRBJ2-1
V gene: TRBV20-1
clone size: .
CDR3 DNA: TGCAGTGCGCCACTAGCGGGACTTTACAATGAGCAGTTCTTC
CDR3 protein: CSAPLAGLYNEQFF

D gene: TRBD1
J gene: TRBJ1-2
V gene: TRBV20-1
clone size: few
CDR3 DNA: TGCAGTGCCCTGGACAGGGACTATGGCTACACCTTC
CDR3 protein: CSALDRDYGYTF

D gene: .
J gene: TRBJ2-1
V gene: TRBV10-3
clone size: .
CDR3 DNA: TGTGCCATCAGTGAGCTGGACCTCAATGAGCAGTTCTTC
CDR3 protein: CAISELDLNEQFF

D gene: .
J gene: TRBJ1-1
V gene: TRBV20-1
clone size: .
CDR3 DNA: TGCAGTTTCTTCGGACGGGGGAACACTGAAGCTTTCTTT
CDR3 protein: CSFFGRGNTEAFF

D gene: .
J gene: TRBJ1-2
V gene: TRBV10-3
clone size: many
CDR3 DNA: TGTGCCATCAGTGGGGGTTTGGGCTACACCTTC
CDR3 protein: CAISGGLGYTF

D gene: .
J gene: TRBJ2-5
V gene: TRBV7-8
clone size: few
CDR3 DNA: TGTGCCAGCAGCTTCCAATTGACCGGGACCGCATACTTC
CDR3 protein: CASSFQLTGTAYF

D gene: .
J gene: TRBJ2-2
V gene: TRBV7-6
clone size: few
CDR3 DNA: TGTGCCAGCAGCTTAATACAGGGAGGCACCGGGGAGCTGTTTTTT
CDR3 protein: CASSLIQGGTGELFF

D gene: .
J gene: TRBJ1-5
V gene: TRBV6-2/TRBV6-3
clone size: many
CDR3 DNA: TGTGCCAGCAGTTTCCCGGGCGGGGACGGTAGCAATCAGCCCCAGCATTTT
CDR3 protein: CASSFPGGDGSNQPQHF

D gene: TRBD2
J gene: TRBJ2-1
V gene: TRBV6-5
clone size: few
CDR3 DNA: TGTGCCAGCAGTTACTGGATAGCGGGAGGTCACCTCCATGAGCAGTTCTTC
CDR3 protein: CASSYWIAGGHLHEQFF

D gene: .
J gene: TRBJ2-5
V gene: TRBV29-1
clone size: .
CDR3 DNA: TGCAGCGTTGACTCGGGTCTTCCTCACTTC
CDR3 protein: CSVDSGLPHF

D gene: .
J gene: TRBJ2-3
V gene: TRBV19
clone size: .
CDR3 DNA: TGTGCCAGTAACTCGAGGGCAAGGACGGATACGCAGTATTTT
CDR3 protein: CASNSRARTDTQYF

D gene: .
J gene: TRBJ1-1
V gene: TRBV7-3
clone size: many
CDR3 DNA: TGTGCCAGCAGCCCTGGGACAAATCGTGAAGCTTTCTTT
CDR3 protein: CASSPGTNREAFF

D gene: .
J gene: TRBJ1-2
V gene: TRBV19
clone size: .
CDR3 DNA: TGTGCCAGTAGTAACCTCGAGCGTCAGAACTATGGCTACACCTTC
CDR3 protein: CASSNLERQNYGYTF

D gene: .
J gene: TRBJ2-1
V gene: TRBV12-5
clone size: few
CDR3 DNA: TGTGCTAGTGTGTCGCCGACCTACAATGAGCAGTTCTTC
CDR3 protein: CASVSPTYNEQFF

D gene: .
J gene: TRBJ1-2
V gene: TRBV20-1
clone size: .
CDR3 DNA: TGCAGTGGACGGCGGCTCGAAACTAACTATGGCTACACCTTC
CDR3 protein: CSGRRLETNYGYTF

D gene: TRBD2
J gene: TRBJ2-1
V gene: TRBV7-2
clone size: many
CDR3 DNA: TGTGCCAGCAGCTTAGAAGGACTAGCGGGAGGTATCTACAATGAGCAGTTCTTC
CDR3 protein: CASSLEGLAGGIYNEQFF

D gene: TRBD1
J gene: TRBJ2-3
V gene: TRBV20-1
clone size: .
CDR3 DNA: TGCAGTGCACGATACAGGGGGCAGACAGATACGCAGTATTTT
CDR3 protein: CSARYRGQTDTQYF

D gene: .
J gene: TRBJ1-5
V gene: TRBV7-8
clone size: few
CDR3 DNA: TGTGCCAGCAGTTTCCTCCGAGATCAGCCCCAGCATTTT
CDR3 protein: CASSFLRDQPQHF

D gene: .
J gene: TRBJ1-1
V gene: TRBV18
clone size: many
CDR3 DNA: TGTGCCAGCTCACTCGCCGGGGGAGGGTTGGCTTTCTTT
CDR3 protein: CASSLAGGGLAFF

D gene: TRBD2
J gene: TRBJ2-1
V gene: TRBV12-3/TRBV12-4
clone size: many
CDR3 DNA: TGTGCCAGCAGTCGCTCTAGCGGGAGGACTCTCTTC
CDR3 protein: CASSRSSGRTLF

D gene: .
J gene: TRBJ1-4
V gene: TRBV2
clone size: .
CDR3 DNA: TGTGCCAGCAGCCTCAGGGGACGTGCCGCGAGTGAAAAACTGTTTTTT
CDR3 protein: CASSLRGRAASEKLFF

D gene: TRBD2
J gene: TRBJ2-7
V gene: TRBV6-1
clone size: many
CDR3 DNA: TGTGCCAGCATTAAAGGGACTAGCAGCTACGAGCAGTACTTC
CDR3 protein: CASIKGTSSYEQYF